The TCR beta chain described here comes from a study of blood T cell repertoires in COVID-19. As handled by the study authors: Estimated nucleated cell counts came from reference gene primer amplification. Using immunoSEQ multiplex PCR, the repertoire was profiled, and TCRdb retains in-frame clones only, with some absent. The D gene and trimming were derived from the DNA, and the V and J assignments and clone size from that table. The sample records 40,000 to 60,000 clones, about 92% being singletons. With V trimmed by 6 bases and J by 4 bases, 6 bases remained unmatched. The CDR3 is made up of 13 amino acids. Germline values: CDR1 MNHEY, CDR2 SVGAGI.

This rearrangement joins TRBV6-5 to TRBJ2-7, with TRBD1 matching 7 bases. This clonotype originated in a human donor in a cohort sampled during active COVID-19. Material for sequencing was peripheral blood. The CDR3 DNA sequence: TGTGCCAGCAGGGGGACAGCGGATTACGAGCAGTACTTC. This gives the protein CASRGTADYEQYF.